This entry lists 27 T cell receptor beta chains sequenced from one sample in a study of technical replicates of blood from a few donors. The table came from immunoSEQ multiplex PCR; TCRdb's copy has only in-frame clones and leaves some out. Seen here are some 80,000 clones, roughly nine tenths observed once, and the top ten hold about 0.27%. The sample was T cells isolated from PBMCs. These receptors were obtained from a human donor in good health.

This clone was observed a single time. The V call is TRBV11-2, the J call TRBJ2-7; 7 bases are shared with TRBD1. The CDR3 has 16 amino acids. The J segment lost 3 bases and the V segment lost 5 bases, leaving 13 bases of the junction unmatched. Germline V lookup: CDR1 SGHAT, CDR2 FQNNGV. For the CDR3, the DNA is TGTGCCAGCAGCCCTCGGGACAGTGGGCGAGACTACGAGCAGTACTTC. Its translation is CASSPRDSGRDYEQYF. Full variable domain (missing parts from reference TRBV11-2 and TRBJ2-7): EAGVAQSPRYKIIEKRQSVAFWCNPISGHATLYWYQQILGQGPKLLIQFQNNGVVDDSQLPKDRFSAERLKGVDSTLKIQPAKLEDSAVYLCASSPRDSGRDYEQYFGPGTRLTVT.

The rearrangement joins TRBV6-5 to TRBJ2-7; 8 positions match TRBD2. This CDR3 comprises 16 residues. Germline-derived CDR1 and CDR2 are MNHEY and SVGAGI. V was pared by 0 bases and J by 3 bases, with 7 bases of the junction left unmatched. CDR3 region: CASSYSAQRESYEQYF. As DNA, the CDR3 is TGTGCCAGCAGTTACTCGGCCCAGCGGGAGAGCTACGAGCAGTACTTC.

The chain is built from TRBV2 and TRBJ2-7; the D is unclear. Between the trimmed V and J ends, which lost 2 bases and 2 bases, there was a span of 10 bases. Per germline, CDR1 SNHLY and CDR2 FYNNEI. The CDR3 contains 14 residues. CDR3 nucleotide sequence: TGTGCCAGCAGTGAACAGTTCCTTCCCTACGAGCAGTACTTC. It specifies CASSEQFLPYEQYF.

The CDR3 bases are TGTGCCAGCAGTTTACACAGGGCTGAGAGTAACAACACTGAAGCTTTCTTT. Translation gives CASSLHRAESNNTEAFF. V is TRBV28 and J is TRBJ1-1, with D perhaps matching TRBD1 (6 bases). There are 17 residues in the CDR3. Trimming stripped 2 bases from V and 2 bases from J, with 18 bases between. CDR1 is MDHEN and CDR2 is SYDVKM in the germline V gene.

The chain uses TRBV27 and TRBJ2-7; D is possibly TRBD2 (6 bases). Germline V CDR1 and CDR2: MNHEY, SMNVEV (reference sequence). This CDR3 is 14 amino acids long. Deletions cut 3 bases from V and 0 bases from J, with 9 bases between. Written as DNA, the CDR3 is TGTGCCAGCAGTTTCGGGGGAAGCTCCTACGAGCAGTACTTC. It codes for CASSFGGSSYEQYF.

The rearrangement joins TRBV5-1 to TRBJ1-1; no reliable D call. The germline CDR1 and CDR2 sequences are SGHRS and YFSETQ. The CDR3 loop spans 14 amino acids. The V end was cut by 0 bases, the J end by 1 base, with 7 bases between. The CDR3 sequence: CASSLDSPNTEAFF. CDR3 nucleotide sequence: TGCGCCAGCAGCTTGGACAGTCCGAACACTGAAGCTTTCTTT.

This chain connects TRBV5-1 to TRBJ1-4; 11 bases are a match to TRBD1. The CDR3 spans 18 residues. The V segment lost 2 bases and the J segment 0 bases; nucleotides outside the gene matches: 6. Germline CDR1 SGHRS, CDR2 YFSETQ. CDR3 sequence reads: CASSFLGTGGPTNEKLFF. The CDR3 nucleotides read TGCGCCAGCAGCTTCTTGGGGACAGGGGGTCCAACTAATGAAAAACTGTTTTTT. The full variable domain, in which reference TRBV5-1 and TRBJ1-4 provide the parts outside the CDR3, is KAGVTQTPRYLIKTRGQQVTLSCSPISGHRSVSWYQQTPGQGLQFLFEYFSETQRNKGNFPGRFSGRQFSNSRSEMNVSTLELGDSALYLCASSFLGTGGPTNEKLFFGSGTQLSVL.

The CDR3 nucleotides read TGTGCCAGCGGTTCCAGGCAGATGAACACTGAAGCTTTCTTT. This translates into CASGSRQMNTEAFF. V and J are TRBV2 and TRBJ1-1; D remains unclear. This CDR3 region has 14 residues. Germline V gene lookup returns CDR1 SNHLY and CDR2 FYNNEI. V was shortened by 8 bases and J by 0 bases, with 13 bases between the two germline ends. Using reference TRBV2 and TRBJ1-1 for the parts outside the CDR3, the full variable domain is EPEVTQTPSHQVTQMGQEVILRCVPISNHLYFYWYRQILGQKVEFLVSFYNNEISEKSEIFDDQFSVERPDGSNFTLKIRSTKLEDSAMYFCASGSRQMNTEAFFGQGTRLTVV.

The chain carries TRBV5-5 and TRBJ2-3; 7 bases line up with TRBD2. The CDR3 is 16 residues long. V was clipped by 6 bases and J by 1 base; unmatched bases: 11. CDR1 and CDR2 (germline): SGHKS, YYEKEE (reference sequence). As DNA, the CDR3 is TGTGCCAGCACCGAAACGGGACTAAGCCGCACAGATACGCAGTATTTT. This gives the protein CASTETGLSRTDTQYF.

The chain carries TRBV5-1 and TRBJ2-1; 8 bases are shared with TRBD2. Germline V gene sequence: CDR1 SGHRS, CDR2 YFSETQ. The CDR3 covers 16 residues. The ends lost 0 bases at V and 7 bases at J; junction bases unmatched: 9. The CDR3 region is CASSLVWTSPSNEQFF. CDR3 bases: TGCGCCAGCAGCTTGGTTTGGACTAGCCCCTCGAATGAGCAGTTCTTC.

The rearrangement uses TRBV23-1 and TRBJ2-1, with 7 positions matching TRBD2. TRBV23-1 falls under the ORF class, with uncertain function. V lost 4 bases and J lost 9; bases outside the gene matches: 9. The CDR3 totals 14 residues. In nucleotides, the CDR3 is TGCGCCAGCAGTCTGGCGGGAGTAGATGTTGAGCAGTTCTTC. The encoded protein is CASSLAGVDVEQFF.

V usage is TRBV12-5 and J usage is TRBJ1-5, with TRBD1 matching 7 bases. Germline V lookup: CDR1 LGHNT, CDR2 FRNRAP. The V and J ends lost 3 bases and 4 bases, in that order; junction bases with no gene match: 3. The CDR3 length is 14 residues. CDR3 residues: CASGFGTANQPQHF. CDR3 bases: TGTGCTAGTGGTTTCGGGACAGCAAATCAGCCCCAGCATTTT. The full variable domain, completed using reference TRBV12-5 and TRBJ1-5, is DARVTQTPRHKVTEMGQEVTMRCQPILGHNTVFWYRQTMMQGLELLAYFRNRAPLDDSGMPKDRFSAEMPDATLATLKIQPSEPRDSAVYFCASGFGTANQPQHFGDGTRLSIL.

J is TRBJ1-2 and V is TRBV7-6, with TRBD1 matching 9 bases. Per germline, CDR1 SGHVS and CDR2 FNYEAQ. This CDR3 spans 15 amino acids. V shed 4 bases, J shed 5 bases, and the junction held 8 bases outside the gene matches. CDR3 amino acids: CASSSGTGQGYGYTF. CDR3 in DNA: TGTGCCAGCAGCTCCGGGACAGGGCAAGGGTATGGCTACACCTTC.

The CDR3 is CASSLRQISYEQYF. Here the CDR3 DNA reads TGTGCCAGCAGTTTAAGACAGATTTCCTACGAGCAGTACTTC. The V and J genes are TRBV28 and TRBJ2-7; tentative D call: TRBD1 (5 bases). Germline CDR1 MDHEN, CDR2 SYDVKM. V was clipped by 2 bases and J by 1 base, with 9 bases between them. The CDR3 is 14 residues long.

The V gene is TRBV15, the J gene TRBJ2-1; a possible D gene is TRBD2 (6 bases). Trimming took 1 base from V and 7 from J, leaving 23 bases between them. CDR1 LNHNV and CDR2 YYDKDF come from the germline V gene (reference sequence). This CDR3 is built from 18 residues. The CDR3 is CATSRVSIRLASGNEQFF. CDR3 bases: TGTGCCACCAGCAGAGTGTCGATCCGGCTAGCGTCGGGGAATGAGCAGTTCTTC.

This chain's CDR3 is CASSEMGLATGGLGNEQFF. Written as DNA, the CDR3 is TGTGCCAGCAGTGAAATGGGGTTGGCAACAGGGGGCCTAGGCAATGAGCAGTTCTTC. The rearrangement uses TRBV6-1 and TRBJ2-1; 9 positions match TRBD1. Germline V gene sequence: CDR1 MNHNS, CDR2 SASEGT. The CDR3 has 19 residues. The J segment lost 6 bases and the V segment lost 2 bases, leaving 17 bases of the junction unmatched.

The rearrangement uses TRBV6-4 and TRBJ2-1; 13 bases fit TRBD2. V gave up 2 bases and J gave up 7 bases; unmatched junction bases: 2. Germline CDR1 is MRHNA and CDR2 is SNTAGT. This CDR3 region has 15 residues. Here the CDR3 reads CASSDRTSGGNEQFF. In DNA form, the CDR3 reads TGTGCCAGCAGTGACCGGACTAGCGGGGGAAATGAGCAGTTCTTC.

This chain uses TRBV7-8 with TRBJ2-7, with a weak D call TRBD1 (5 bases). Trimming cost V 2 bases and J 6 bases, with 17 bases left between them. The germline V gene has CDR1 SGHVS and CDR2 FQNEAQ. The CDR3 runs to 15 residues. The CDR3 sequence: CASSLSPGQRSEQYF. CDR3 coding DNA: TGTGCCAGCAGCTTAAGCCCCGGACAACGAAGCGAGCAGTACTTC.

The rearrangement uses TRBV19 and TRBJ1-2; D is uncertain. V lost 3 bases and J lost 4, with 18 bases in between. The CDR3 spans 16 residues. Per germline, CDR1 LNHDA and CDR2 SQIVND (reference sequence). CDR3 loop: CASSMDTTGKGYGYTF. The CDR3 nucleotides read TGTGCCAGTAGTATGGATACAACGGGGAAAGGCTATGGCTACACCTTC.

J is TRBJ2-4 and V is TRBV28; perhaps TRBD2 as D (5 bases). V dropped 6 bases and J dropped 11 bases, with 11 bases sitting between them. This CDR3 spans 11 amino acids. Per the germline V gene, CDR1 is MDHEN and CDR2 is SYDVKM. The CDR3 region has the DNA TGTGCCAGCAGCCTACGTAGCGTTCAGTACTTC. This encodes CASSLRSVQYF.

The V gene is TRBV2, the J gene TRBJ2-1; 8 nucleotides align to TRBD1. V lost 9 bases to trimming and J lost 8 bases; unmatched junction nucleotides: 15. CDR3 size: 15 residues. Looked up from germline, CDR1 is SNHLY and CDR2 is FYNNEI. The DNA for the CDR3 is TGTGCCAGGGGTTTACGACAGGGGAGGCTTGATGAGCAGTTCTTC. Translation gives CARGLRQGRLDEQFF.

The rearrangement links TRBV9 to TRBJ2-7, with D perhaps TRBD2 (6 bases). The germline V gene encodes CDR1 SGDLS and CDR2 YYNGEE. The CDR3 sequence is 15 residues long. With 3 bases removed from V and 6 bases from J, the gap between germline ends came to 19 bases. The CDR3 loop is CASSAGPTMGGEQYF. CDR3 nucleotide sequence: TGTGCCAGCAGCGCGGGACCGACTATGGGAGGCGAGCAGTACTTC.

The V gene is TRBV5-1, the J gene TRBJ2-6; 9 bases fit TRBD1. V shed 0 bases, J shed 0 bases, and the junction held 4 bases outside the gene matches. The CDR3 runs 18 residues. Germline V lookup: CDR1 SGHRS, CDR2 YFSETQ. Here the CDR3 reads CASSLEGQGSSGANVLTF. DNA for the CDR3: TGCGCCAGCAGCTTGGAGGGACAGGGATCCTCTGGGGCCAACGTCCTGACTTTC.

The rearrangement links TRBV9 to TRBJ1-2, with 8 positions matching TRBD1. The length of the CDR3 is 15 residues. The germline CDR1 and CDR2 sequences are SGDLS and YYNGEE. After removal of 4 bases from V and 8 bases from J, the junction contained 13 bases not matched to a gene. The CDR3 sequence: CASSMRQGSIVGYTF. The CDR3 DNA reads as TGTGCCAGCAGCATGCGACAGGGGTCGATAGTCGGCTACACCTTC.

V usage is TRBV5-1 and J usage is TRBJ1-1; D is uncertain. The CDR3 covers 16 residues. V was trimmed by 1 base and J by 7 bases, leaving 20 bases between them. Looked up from germline, CDR1 is SGHRS and CDR2 is YFSETQ. The chain's CDR3 is CASSLIGFQETNEAFF. The CDR3 DNA follows: TGCGCCAGCAGCTTGATAGGTTTTCAGGAGACTAATGAAGCTTTCTTT. Based on the CDR3 plus reference TRBV5-1 and TRBJ1-1, the full variable domain is KAGVTQTPRYLIKTRGQQVTLSCSPISGHRSVSWYQQTPGQGLQFLFEYFSETQRNKGNFPGRFSGRQFSNSRSEMNVSTLELGDSALYLCASSLIGFQETNEAFFGQGTRLTVV.

The V and J genes are TRBV7-2 and TRBJ2-5; no firm D call. The germline V gene encodes CDR1 SGHTA and CDR2 FQGNSA. Trimming took 8 bases from V and 4 from J, leaving 11 bases between them. The CDR3 consists of 12 residues. The CDR3 DNA is TGTGCCAGCGGAGCTGCAGTAGAGACCCAGTACTTC. It translates to CASGAAVETQYF. Full variable domain (remainder filled in from reference TRBV7-2 and TRBJ2-5): GAGVSQSPSNKVTEKGKDVELRCDPISGHTALYWYRQSLGQGLEFLIYFQGNSAPDKSGLPSDRFSAERTGGSVSTLTIQRTQQEDSAVYLCASGAAVETQYFGPGTRLLVL.

The chain employs TRBV7-9 and TRBJ2-1, with D possibly TRBD2 on 5 matching bases. Germline V gene sequence: CDR1 SEHNR, CDR2 FQNEAQ (reference sequence). V was shortened by 5 bases and J by 1 base, with 12 bases between the two germline ends. The CDR3 is 15 amino acids. The CDR3 region is CASSGGRDSYNEQFF. CDR3 coding DNA: TGTGCCAGCAGCGGAGGACGGGATTCCTACAATGAGCAGTTCTTC.